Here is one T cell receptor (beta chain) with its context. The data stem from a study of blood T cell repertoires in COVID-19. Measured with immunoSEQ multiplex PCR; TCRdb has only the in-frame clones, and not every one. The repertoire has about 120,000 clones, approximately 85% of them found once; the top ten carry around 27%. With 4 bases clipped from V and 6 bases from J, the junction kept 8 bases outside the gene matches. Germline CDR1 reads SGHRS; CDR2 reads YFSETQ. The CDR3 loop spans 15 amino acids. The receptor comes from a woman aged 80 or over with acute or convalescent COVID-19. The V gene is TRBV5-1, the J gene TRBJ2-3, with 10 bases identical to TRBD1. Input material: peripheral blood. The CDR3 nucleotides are TGCGCCAGCAGCCAGGGACAGGGGAGTTACGATACGCAGTATTTT. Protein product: CASSQGQGSYDTQYF.